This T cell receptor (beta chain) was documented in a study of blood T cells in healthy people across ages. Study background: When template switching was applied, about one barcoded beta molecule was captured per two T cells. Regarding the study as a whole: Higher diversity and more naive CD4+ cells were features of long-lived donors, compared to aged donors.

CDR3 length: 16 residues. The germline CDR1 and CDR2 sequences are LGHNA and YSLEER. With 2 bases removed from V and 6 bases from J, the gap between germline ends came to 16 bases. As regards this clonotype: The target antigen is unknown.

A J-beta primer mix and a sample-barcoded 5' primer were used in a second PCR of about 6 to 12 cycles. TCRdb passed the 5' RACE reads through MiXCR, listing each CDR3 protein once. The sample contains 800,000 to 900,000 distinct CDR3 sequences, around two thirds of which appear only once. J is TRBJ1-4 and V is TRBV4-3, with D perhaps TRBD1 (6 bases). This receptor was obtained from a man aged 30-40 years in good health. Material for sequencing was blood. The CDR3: CASSQRIRGADEKLFF. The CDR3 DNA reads TGCGCCAGCAGCCAACGAATAAGGGGGGCGGATGAAAAACTGTTTTTT.